These 27 T cell receptor beta chains were all obtained from the same sample, sequenced in a study of T-cell memory formation after mild COVID-19. TCRdb reanalysed the 5' RACE reads using MiXCR and keeps one entry per CDR3 protein. This sample has about 50,000 distinct CDR3 sequences, with approximately 12% found just once. Input material: PBMCs or a T cell subset sorted from them (not recorded which). All receptors come from a man aged 18 to 30 who had mild COVID-19 (a few samples of this study predate the infection). Cell type and time point are not known.

This clonotype appeared a few times. The V gene is TRBV20-1, the J gene TRBJ2-4; D call uncertain. CDR3 length equals 15 residues. Trimming removed 0 bases at V and 1 base at J, with 10 bases between. Per germline, CDR1 DFQATT and CDR2 SNEGSKA (reference sequence). CDR3 sequence (DNA): TGCAGTGCTAGAGAGTTGACCGGGGCCAAAAACATTCAGTACTTC. Protein product: CSARELTGAKNIQYF.

This chain joins TRBV9 and TRBJ2-1; no clear D. Between the trimmed V and J ends, which lost 2 bases and 1 base, there was a span of 10 bases. Germline V CDR1 and CDR2: SGDLS, YYNGEE. The CDR3 is made up of 15 amino acids. CDR3 protein: CASSVDQVSYNEQFF. In DNA form, the CDR3 reads TGTGCCAGCAGCGTCGACCAGGTATCCTACAATGAGCAGTTCTTC.

This clonotype was seen only a few times. The V call is TRBV15, the J call TRBJ2-7, with 7 positions matching TRBD1. The trim removed 0 bases at V and 2 bases at J, leaving 4 bases unmatched. CDR3 size: 15 residues. Germline lookup yields CDR1 LNHNV and CDR2 YYDKDF (reference sequence). CDR3 sequence reads: CATSREDRRAYEQYF. As DNA, the CDR3 is TGTGCCACCAGCAGAGAGGACAGGCGGGCCTACGAGCAGTACTTC. Variable domain in full (rest from reference TRBV15 and TRBJ2-7): DAMVIQNPRYQVTQFGKPVTLSCSQTLNHNVMYWYQQKSSQAPKLLFHYYDKDFNNEADTPDNFQSRRPNTSFCFLDIRSPGLGDTAMYLCATSREDRRAYEQYFGPGTRLTVT.

This clonotype was seen only a few times. This chain uses TRBV6-2 or TRBV6-3 with TRBJ2-1, with D hard to call. Trimming took 6 bases from V and 7 from J, leaving 10 bases between them. This CDR3 spans 12 amino acids. From germline, CDR1 is MNHEY and CDR2 SVGEGT. The CDR3 bases are TGTGCCAGCAGGCATACAAGAAATGAGCAGTTCTTC. Its protein product is CASRHTRNEQFF.

The J gene is TRBJ2-7, the V gene TRBV9; no firm D call. Germline V CDR1 and CDR2: SGDLS, YYNGEE. This CDR3 is built from 15 residues. V lost 0 bases and J lost 3, with 13 bases in between. The CDR3 sequence: CASSVVPGPDYEQYF. DNA of the CDR3: TGTGCCAGCAGCGTAGTGCCCGGGCCCGACTACGAGCAGTACTTC.

The chain couples TRBV18 to TRBJ1-3; D unresolved. With 8 bases removed from V and 0 bases from J, the gap between germline ends came to 17 bases. Germline V CDR1 and CDR2: KGHSH, LQKENI. This CDR3 spans 16 amino acids. CDR3 region: CASAEFDGSSGNTIYF. As DNA, the CDR3 is TGTGCCAGCGCCGAATTCGACGGCAGCTCTGGAAACACCATATATTTT.

This clonotype was counted a few times. The chain joins TRBV7-2 to TRBJ1-5; 10 bases align to TRBD1. The CDR3 spans 15 residues. Germline-derived CDR1 and CDR2 are SGHTA and FQGNSA. Trimming took 5 bases from V and 3 from J; bases not matched to a gene: 4. This chain's CDR3 is CASSRGTGDNQPQHF. The CDR3 nucleotides are TGTGCCAGCAGCCGAGGGACAGGGGACAATCAGCCCCAGCATTTT. Combining the CDR3 with reference TRBV7-2 and TRBJ1-5 gives the whole variable domain GAGVSQSPSNKVTEKGKDVELRCDPISGHTALYWYRQSLGQGLEFLIYFQGNSAPDKSGLPSDRFSAERTGGSVSTLTIQRTQQEDSAVYLCASSRGTGDNQPQHFGDGTRLSIL.

In its sample, this clonotype was seen a few times. The CDR3 is CASSFRYSNQPQHF. The DNA of the CDR3 is TGTGCCAGCAGTTTTCGGTATAGCAATCAGCCCCAGCATTTT. The chain uses TRBV12-3 or TRBV12-4 and TRBJ1-5; no clear D gene. V shed 3 bases and J shed 0 bases, with 6 bases lying between them. The CDR3 spans 14 residues.

The chain links TRBV7-9 to TRBJ2-3; TRBD2 might be the D (5 bases). This CDR3 comprises 13 residues. The germline V and J ends were trimmed by 5 bases and 6 bases, with 12 bases remaining between them. Per germline, CDR1 SEHNR and CDR2 FQNEAQ (reference sequence). Here the CDR3 DNA reads TGTGCCAGCAGCCCACGACCGGGGGATACGCAGTATTTT. Translating gives CASSPRPGDTQYF.

This clonotype was detected a few times. The genes are TRBV4-2 and TRBJ2-1, with 7 bases fitting TRBD2. Germline trimming cut 2 bases from V and 3 bases from J; bases unmatched to any gene: 4. The CDR3 runs 15 residues. CDR1 is LGHNA and CDR2 is YNFKEQ in the germline V gene. This chain's CDR3 is CASSQSSGLYNEQFF. The CDR3 bases are TGTGCCAGCAGCCAATCTAGCGGACTCTACAATGAGCAGTTCTTC.

In this sample, this clonotype turned up a few times. The chain uses TRBV5-1 and TRBJ1-2, with 9 nucleotides matching TRBD1. Per the germline V gene, CDR1 is SGHRS and CDR2 is YFSETQ. The CDR3 is 16 amino acids. The V segment lost 0 bases and the J segment 14 bases; nucleotides outside the gene matches: 17. CDR3: CASSLAHSGQGNEETF. CDR3 sequence (DNA): TGCGCCAGCAGCTTGGCCCACTCAGGACAGGGGAATGAGGAGACCTTC.

The genes are TRBV21-1 and TRBJ2-7; the DNA was not compared with TRBD1, the D call given in the table. TRBV21-1 is noted as a pseudogene. CDR3 length: 15 residues. The chain's CDR3 is CASSSVDRHFYEQYV. Written as DNA, the CDR3 is TGTGCCAGCAGCAGCGTCGACAGGCATTTCTACGAGCAGTACGTC.

This clonotype came up a few times. The J gene is TRBJ2-3, the V gene TRBV5-1, with D perhaps matching TRBD1 (6 bases). The CDR3 extends over 14 amino acids. Germline CDR1 and CDR2: SGHRS and YFSETQ. With 2 bases removed from V and 2 bases from J, the gap between germline ends came to 9 bases. CDR3 amino acids: CASSFGQLTDTQYF. The DNA of the CDR3 is TGCGCCAGCAGCTTCGGACAGCTCACAGATACGCAGTATTTT.

The chain joins TRBV6-2 or TRBV6-3 to TRBJ2-5; 7 nucleotides match TRBD1. Germline-derived CDR1 and CDR2 are MNHEY and SVGEGT. The V and J ends lost 5 bases and 3 bases, in that order; junction bases with no gene match: 6. The CDR3 sequence is 14 residues long. The CDR3 DNA reads TGTGCCAGCAGTCCGTCGGGACAGAAAGAGACCCAGTACTTC. Translation gives CASSPSGQKETQYF.

The chain is built from TRBV12-3 or TRBV12-4 and TRBJ1-5; 7 bases line up with TRBD1. The ends lost 6 bases at V and 2 bases at J; junction bases unmatched: 7. This CDR3 spans 15 amino acids. The CDR3 DNA is TGTGCCAGCAGCCGACAGGGTGGGGGCAATCAGCCCCAGCATTTT. Protein product: CASSRQGGGNQPQHF.

The sample holds a few counts of this clonotype. This sequence joins TRBV24-1 and TRBJ1-2; 11 bases match TRBD1. The CDR3 runs to 17 residues. Germline trimming cut 3 bases from V and 0 bases from J; bases unmatched to any gene: 5. The germline CDR1 and CDR2 sequences are KGHDR and SFDVKD. CDR3 bases: TGTGCCACCAGTGATGGCGGGACAGGGGGTACTAACTATGGCTACACCTTC. Protein product: CATSDGGTGGTNYGYTF.

The sample holds a few counts of this clonotype. The V and J genes are TRBV27 and TRBJ1-5; TRBD1 is a possible D gene (5 bases). Germline lookup yields CDR1 MNHEY and CDR2 SMNVEV (reference sequence). Trimming removed 2 bases at V and 4 bases at J, with 12 bases between. The CDR3 covers 15 residues. CDR3: CASSLRGLPNQPQHF. The CDR3 coding sequence is TGTGCCAGCAGTTTAAGGGGACTCCCGAATCAGCCCCAGCATTTT.

The chain couples TRBV5-1 to TRBJ2-5, with 8 bases fitting TRBD1. Trimming cost V 4 bases and J 1 base; bases outside gene matches: 6. The CDR3 is 15 amino acids. From germline, CDR1 is SGHRS and CDR2 YFSETQ. The CDR3 DNA follows: TGCGCCAGCAGCGGAGGACAGGGTTTCCAAGAGACCCAGTACTTC. It codes for CASSGGQGFQETQYF.

This clonotype came up a few times. The chain couples TRBV5-1 to TRBJ2-7; 7 bases align to TRBD1. The CDR3 spans 15 residues. V dropped 3 bases and J dropped 2; count of bases not matched to a gene: 8. Germline V CDR1 and CDR2: SGHRS, YFSETQ. The CDR3 bases are TGCGCCAGCAGCTCCTCGACAGGGCGAGCCTACGAGCAGTACTTC. The encoded protein is CASSSSTGRAYEQYF.

This clonotype was counted only a few times. The V call is TRBV20-1, the J call TRBJ2-5; no clear D gene. The ends were cut back, 3 bases at V and 1 base at J, with 9 bases in the middle. Germline V gene data show CDR1 as DFQATT and CDR2 as SNEGSKA (reference sequence). The CDR3 totals 13 residues. CDR3 residues: CSASGNTQETQYF. CDR3 in DNA: TGCAGTGCTAGTGGGAACACCCAAGAGACCCAGTACTTC.

This clonotype was seen only a few times. The chain couples TRBV25-1 to TRBJ2-7; D remains unclear. The V end was cut by 6 bases, the J end by 0 bases, with 6 bases between. Germline V gene lookup returns CDR1 MGHDK and CDR2 SYGVNS. CDR3 length equals 12 residues. The CDR3 reads CASSYSSYEQYF. CDR3 in DNA: TGTGCCAGCAGCTACAGCTCCTACGAGCAGTACTTC.

The rearrangement uses TRBV28 and TRBJ2-6; D is ambiguous. The CDR3 runs 15 residues. CDR1 MDHEN and CDR2 SYDVKM come from the germline V gene. The ends were cut back, 5 bases at V and 0 bases at J, with 8 bases in the middle. For the CDR3, the DNA is TGTGCCAGCAGTGTCGGTGGCTCTGGGGCCAACGTCCTGACTTTC. Protein product: CASSVGGSGANVLTF.

This clonotype was counted between two and nine times. The genes are TRBV18 and TRBJ2-7; TRBD1 agrees at 9 bases. Germline values: CDR1 KGHSH, CDR2 LQKENI. There are 16 residues in the CDR3. V gave up 5 bases and J gave up 2 bases; unmatched junction bases: 10. The CDR3 region has the DNA TGTGCCAGCTCATCTCCATCAAGGACAGGGGCCTACGAGCAGTACTTC. This translates into CASSSPSRTGAYEQYF. The variable domain in full, completed from reference TRBV18 and TRBJ2-7, reads NAGVMQNPRHLVRRRGQEARLRCSPMKGHSHVYWYRQLPEEGLKFMVYLQKENIIDESGMPKERFSAEFPKEGPSILRIQQVVRGDSAAYFCASSSPSRTGAYEQYFGPGTRLTVT.

This clonotype appeared a few times. The V gene is TRBV7-8, the J gene TRBJ2-3, with D perhaps assigned TRBD1 or TRBD2 (5 bases each). This CDR3 spans 17 amino acids. The germline V gene encodes CDR1 SGHVS and CDR2 FQNEAQ. V lost 1 base to trimming and J lost 0 bases, with 14 bases between them. CDR3 DNA: TGTGCCAGCAGCTTAGGCGGTCGTGGGGACAGCACAGATACGCAGTATTTT. Its protein is CASSLGGRGDSTDTQYF.

This clonotype was observed at least ten times. The chain joins TRBV20-1 to TRBJ1-5; TRBD1 aligns across 10 bases. Germline V gives CDR1 DFQATT, CDR2 SNEGSKA (reference sequence). This CDR3 is 18 amino acids long. The V segment lost 0 bases and the J segment 0 bases; nucleotides outside the gene matches: 8. The CDR3 coding sequence is TGCAGTGCTAGAGAACTGGGACAGGGGATTTATAGCAATCAGCCCCAGCATTTT. It yields the protein CSARELGQGIYSNQPQHF.

The CDR3 DNA is TGTGCCAGCAGCCAAGAGGTCACAGGGTACACTGAAGCTTTCTTT. Translated, it gives CASSQEVTGYTEAFF. The chain links TRBV4-2 to TRBJ1-1; D may be TRBD1 (6 bases). CDR3 length: 15 residues. The V gene lost 0 bases and the J gene lost 3 bases, with 11 bases spanning the gap. The germline gives CDR1 LGHNA, CDR2 YNFKEQ.

This clonotype was seen a few times. This chain links TRBV12-3 or TRBV12-4 with TRBJ1-2, with 7 positions matching TRBD1. The CDR3 totals 15 residues. J lost 3 bases, V lost 5 bases, and 9 bases had no gene match. CDR3 region: CASSLQTGVHYGYTF. CDR3 nucleotides: TGTGCCAGCAGTCTACAAACAGGGGTTCACTATGGCTACACCTTC.